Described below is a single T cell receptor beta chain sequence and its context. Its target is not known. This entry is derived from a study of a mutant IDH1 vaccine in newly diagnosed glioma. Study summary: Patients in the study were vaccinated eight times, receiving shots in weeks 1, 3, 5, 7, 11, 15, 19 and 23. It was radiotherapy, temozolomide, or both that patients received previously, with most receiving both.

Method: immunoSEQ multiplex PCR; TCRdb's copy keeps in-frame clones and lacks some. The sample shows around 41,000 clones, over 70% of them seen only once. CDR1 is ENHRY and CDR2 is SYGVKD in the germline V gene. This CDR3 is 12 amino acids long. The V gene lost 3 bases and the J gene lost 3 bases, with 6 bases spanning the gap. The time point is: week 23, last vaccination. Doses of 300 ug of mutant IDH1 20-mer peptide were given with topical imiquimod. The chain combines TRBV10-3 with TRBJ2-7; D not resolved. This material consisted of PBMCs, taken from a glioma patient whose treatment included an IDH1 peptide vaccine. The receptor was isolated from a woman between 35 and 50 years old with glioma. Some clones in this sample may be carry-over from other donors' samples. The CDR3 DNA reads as TGTGCCATCAGTGATTGGGGCTACGAGCAGTACTTC. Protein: CAISDWGYEQYF.